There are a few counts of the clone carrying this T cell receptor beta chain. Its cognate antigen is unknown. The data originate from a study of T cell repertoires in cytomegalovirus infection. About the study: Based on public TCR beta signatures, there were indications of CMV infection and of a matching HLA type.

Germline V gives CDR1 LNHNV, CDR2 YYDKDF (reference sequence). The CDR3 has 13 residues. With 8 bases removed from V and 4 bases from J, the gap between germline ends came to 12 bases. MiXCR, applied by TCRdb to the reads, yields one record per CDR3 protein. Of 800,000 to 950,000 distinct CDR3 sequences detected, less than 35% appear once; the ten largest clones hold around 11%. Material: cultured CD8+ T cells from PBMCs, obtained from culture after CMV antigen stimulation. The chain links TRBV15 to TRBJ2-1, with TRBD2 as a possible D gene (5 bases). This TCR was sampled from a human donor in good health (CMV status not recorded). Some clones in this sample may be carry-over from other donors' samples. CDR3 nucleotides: TGTGCCACCGCACCCAGCGGATACAATGAGCAGTTCTTC. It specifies CATAPSGYNEQFF.